This T cell receptor beta chain was obtained from a study of cytomegalovirus exposure and HLA in healthy donors. Study details: Among the approximately 400 genotyped donors, about 81% were placed in the Caucasian-associated ancestry cluster.

Trimming stripped 8 bases from V and 1 base from J, with 14 bases between. The germline gives CDR1 KGHSH, CDR2 LQKENI. This CDR3 spans 14 amino acids. Primers included in the PCR were 60 Vbeta and 13 Jbeta primers. TCRdb keeps only in-frame clones here, not all; method: immunoSEQ multiplex PCR. Among 100,000 to 150,000 clones, more than 75% were seen once, and the ten largest hold 11%. Turning to this clone: The antigen remains undetermined.

General study points: It was 150 to 200 TCR beta chains that were listed as cytomegalovirus-associated.

Despite likely unrecorded immune exposures, the donors were nominally healthy at the time of sampling. The rearrangement links TRBV18 to TRBJ1-1; tentative D call: TRBD1 (6 bases). The sequenced sample consisted of PBMCs. The source of this sequence is a man aged 25 to 40 in good health and CMV-seropositive. DNA for the CDR3: TGTGCCAGCAGAAGGGGGGGCTCGAACACTGAAGCTTTCTTT. Translation: CASRRGGSNTEAFF. The full variable domain, with the rest looked up from reference TRBV18 and TRBJ1-1, is NAGVMQNPRHLVRRRGQEARLRCSPMKGHSHVYWYRQLPEEGLKFMVYLQKENIIDESGMPKERFSAEFPKEGPSILRIQQVVRGDSAAYFCASRRGGSNTEAFFGQGTRLTVV.